The rows below give T cell receptor beta chains drawn from one sample of a study of CD8+CD57+ T cells in acquired aplastic anemia. Each CDR3 protein is one row after TCRdb ran MiXCR on the reads. Counted here are roughly 38,000 distinct CDR3 sequences, around 80% occurring once; the ten biggest clones make up under 25%. The sequenced sample was sorted CD4+, CD8+, or CD8+CD57+ T cells (not recorded which) from PBMCs. Receptors were obtained from a human donor in good health, serving as a control. CDR3s include the opening cysteine and the closing phenylalanine or tryptophan.

j_call,v_call,cdr3_aa
TRBJ2-3,TRBV11-2,CASSLVVTSGDTQYF
TRBJ1-1,TRBV20-1,CSRDTEAFF
TRBJ1-6,TRBV29-1,CSVEPLHF
TRBJ2-7,TRBV20-1,CSAPLAGGREQYF
TRBJ1-2,TRBV29-1,CSVEPRGYYGYTF
TRBJ2-6,TRBV2,CASSTGGTGANVLTF
TRBJ2-7,TRBV7-6,CASSFGTAEQYF
TRBJ2-7,TRBV29-1,CSARTGWDEQYF
TRBJ2-7,TRBV19,CASSDRGSYEQYF
TRBJ2-2,TRBV2,CATVGLALTGELFF
TRBJ2-7,TRBV14,CASSQGLHDYEQYF
TRBJ1-2,TRBV2,CASRGQVHYGYTF
TRBJ2-3,TRBV19,CASSIGLAATDTQYF
TRBJ1-1,TRBV20-1,CSARRLANTEAFF
TRBJ2-3,TRBV2,CAAQLGETDTQYF
TRBJ1-6,TRBV29-1,CSVASTRLNSPLHF
TRBJ1-1,TRBV7-3,CASSQNMNTEAFF
TRBJ2-3,TRBV11-2,CASSTLLGGVFTDTQYF
TRBJ2-7,TRBV7-2,CASSLEAESYEQYF
TRBJ1-3,TRBV15,CATSSRADRGFTGNTIYF
TRBJ1-1,TRBV7-9,CASSLVLQGGAFF
TRBJ2-5,TRBV19,CASSPGTLVRETQYF
TRBJ2-6,TRBV6-1,CASSVFRSGANVLTF
TRBJ1-5,TRBV3-1,CASSQDGYQPQHF
TRBJ2-7,TRBV10-3,CAISGYGGNEQYF
TRBJ1-2,TRBV19,CASMAPATENYGYTF
TRBJ1-1,TRBV19,CASSIQGRGTGAFF
TRBJ2-7,TRBV25-1,CASSDYEQYF
TRBJ2-7,TRBV5-4,CASSASGTRTSEQYF
TRBJ2-1,TRBV15,CATSTREASLHDEQFF
TRBJ1-4,TRBV9,CASNNGREKLFF
TRBJ1-2,TRBV10-2,CASSYTGLYGYTF
TRBJ2-1,TRBV10-2,CASSVTVRTSGTNEQFF
TRBJ1-4,TRBV2,CASSIGLAANEKLLF
TRBJ2-3,TRBV15,CATSRDSGGATDTQYF
TRBJ2-1,TRBV10-3,CAISDVSSYNEQFF
TRBJ2-2,TRBV5-1,CASSLATFTGELFF
TRBJ1-4,TRBV10-1,CASSEDLQPYEKLFF
TRBJ1-5,TRBV11-1,CASSLARWIRIESHKNQPQHF
TRBJ1-1,TRBV6-5,CASSNMDSLGTEAFF
TRBJ1-5,TRBV19,CASKSGGIQPQHF
TRBJ1-2,TRBV7-9,CASSGGGSYTF
TRBJ2-1,TRBV15,CATSSLAGMANEQFF
TRBJ1-3,TRBV24-1,CATSLQGLSANTIYF
TRBJ2-7,TRBV20-1,CSAKDTSYEQYF
TRBJ2-1,TRBV25-1,CASSGPRKMSSGTLYNEQFF
TRBJ2-5,TRBV25-1,CASSEFTYQETQYF